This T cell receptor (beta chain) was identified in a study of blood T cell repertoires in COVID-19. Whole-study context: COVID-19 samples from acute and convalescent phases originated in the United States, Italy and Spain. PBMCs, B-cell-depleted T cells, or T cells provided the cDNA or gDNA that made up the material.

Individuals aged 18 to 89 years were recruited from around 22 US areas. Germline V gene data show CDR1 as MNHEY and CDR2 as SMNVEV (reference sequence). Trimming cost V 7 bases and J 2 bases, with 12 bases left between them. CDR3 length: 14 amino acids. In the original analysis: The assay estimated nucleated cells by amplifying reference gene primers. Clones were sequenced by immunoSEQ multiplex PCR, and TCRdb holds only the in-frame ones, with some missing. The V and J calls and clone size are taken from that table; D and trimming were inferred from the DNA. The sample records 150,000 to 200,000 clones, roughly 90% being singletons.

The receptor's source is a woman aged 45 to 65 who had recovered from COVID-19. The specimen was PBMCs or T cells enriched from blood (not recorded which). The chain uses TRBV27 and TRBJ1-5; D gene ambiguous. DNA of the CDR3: TGTGCCAGCATGAGGACTTCACGCAATCAGCCCCAGCATTTT. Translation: CASMRTSRNQPQHF.